A single sample is the source of the 11 T cell receptor beta chains below, sequenced in a study of graft-versus-host responses after intestinal transplantation. Lamina propria and intraepithelial lymphocytes were released by processing graft tissue. Produced via immunoSEQ multiplex PCR; TCRdb's table is partial and in-frame only. The sample gives roughly 11,000 clones, 70% to 75% of which show up once; around 4.4% is in the top ten. The sample was ileum tissue, taken around 140 days after intestinal transplantation. These receptor sequences come from a human patient who received an intestinal transplant, so some T cells may come from the graft donor.

The DNA of the CDR3 is TGTGCCAGCAGCCCGGGGGGTGCAGGGGGCTCGGAAAAACTGTTTTTT. This translates into CASSPGGAGGSEKLFF. The rearrangement links TRBV7-6 to TRBJ1-4; 8 nucleotides match TRBD1. V was pared by 5 bases and J by 8 bases, with 13 bases of the junction left unmatched. The germline V gene has CDR1 SGHVS and CDR2 FNYEAQ. This CDR3 comprises 16 residues. The full variable domain, its missing parts supplied by reference TRBV7-6 and TRBJ1-4, is GAGVSQSPRYKVTKRGQDVALRCDPISGHVSLYWYRQALGQGPEFLTYFNYEAQQDKSGLPNDRFSAERPEGSISTLTIQRTEQRDSAMYRCASSPGGAGGSEKLFFGSGTQLSVL.

V is TRBV10-3 and J is TRBJ1-6; D uncertain. Trimming stripped 4 bases from V and 6 bases from J, with 13 bases between. CDR1 is ENHRY, CDR2 SYGVKD, per germline. The CDR3 sequence is 15 residues long. The CDR3 sequence: CAISAEGESNSPLHF. CDR3 bases: TGTGCCATCAGTGCCGAGGGCGAGAGTAATTCACCCCTCCACTTT.

In its sample, this clone ranks as large. V usage is TRBV15 and J usage is TRBJ2-1; tentatively, D is TRBD1 (6 bases). From germline, CDR1 is LNHNV and CDR2 YYDKDF (reference sequence). V was shortened by 5 bases and J by 5 bases, with 10 bases between the two germline ends. CDR3 length: 13 amino acids. CDR3 loop: CATSAGTHNEQFF. CDR3 sequence (DNA): TGTGCCACCAGCGCCGGGACACACAATGAGCAGTTCTTC.

The count of this clone is one. The chain links TRBV15 to TRBJ1-4, with 7 nucleotides matching TRBD1. Germline V gives CDR1 LNHNV, CDR2 YYDKDF (reference sequence). The junction had 7 bases not matched to a gene; V was cut back by 5 bases and J by 1 base. The CDR3 has 16 residues. The DNA of the CDR3 is TGTGCCACCAGCGCCGATACAGGGGTAACTAATGAAAAACTGTTTTTT. Its protein product is CATSADTGVTNEKLFF.

The chain carries TRBV28 and TRBJ2-5; D call uncertain. The end of the DNA aligns better with TRBJ2-7, so the J call may be wrong. Germline values: CDR1 MDHEN, CDR2 SYDVKM. The CDR3 totals 12 residues. The CDR3 DNA follows: TGTGCCAGCAGTTTCTCTGCCTACGAGCAGTACTTC. This translates into CASSFSAYEQYF.

The chain uses TRBV15 and TRBJ2-1, with D perhaps matching TRBD2 (6 bases). Germline V gene sequence: CDR1 LNHNV, CDR2 YYDKDF (reference sequence). CDR3 size: 16 residues. V shed 5 bases and J shed 0 bases, with 14 bases lying between them. The CDR3 sequence is CATSAGAGSSYNEQFF. In nucleotides, the CDR3 is TGTGCCACCAGCGCCGGGGCGGGGAGCTCCTACAATGAGCAGTTCTTC.

Regarding this clone: This specimen includes other DNA sequences encoding the same CDR3. The DNA of the CDR3 is TGCGCCAGCAGCCAAGACCTAGCGGGGTCCTACAATGAGCAGTTCTTC. Encoded protein: CASSQDLAGSYNEQFF. The chain has TRBV4-3 and TRBJ2-1; 9 bases align to TRBD2. This CDR3 comprises 16 residues. The trim removed 0 bases at V and 1 base at J, leaving 1 base unmatched. Germline CDR1 is LGHNA and CDR2 is YSLEER.

The chain employs TRBV5-1 and TRBJ2-4; no clear D. The length of the CDR3 is 14 residues. Germline values: CDR1 SGHRS, CDR2 YFSETQ. Trimming took 3 bases from V and 10 from J, leaving 17 bases between them. The DNA for the CDR3 is TGCGCCAGCAGCTCCTCTTTGACTTCGGGTATTCAGTACTTC. Protein: CASSSSLTSGIQYF.

In the case of this clone: Different DNA sequences within this sample yield the same CDR3. The rearrangement uses TRBV5-1 and TRBJ2-5, with 7 bases identical to TRBD2. The V gene end was trimmed by 5 bases and the J gene end by 2 bases; junction bases not matched to a gene: 3. CDR3 length: 13 amino acids. CDR1 and CDR2 (germline): SGHRS, YFSETQ. The CDR3 bases are TGCGCCAGCAGACGGGGGGTTCAAGAGACCCAGTACTTC. It translates to CASRRGVQETQYF. The complete variable domain, with remaining parts taken from reference TRBV5-1 and TRBJ2-5, reads KAGVTQTPRYLIKTRGQQVTLSCSPISGHRSVSWYQQTPGQGLQFLFEYFSETQRNKGNFPGRFSGRQFSNSRSEMNVSTLELGDSALYLCASRRGVQETQYFGPGTRLLVL.

The chain couples TRBV18 to TRBJ1-4; D may be TRBD1 (6 bases). The V gene's germline CDR1 is KGHSH and CDR2 LQKENI. V dropped 5 bases and J dropped 5 bases, with 18 bases sitting between them. This CDR3 contains 16 residues. CDR3 DNA: TGTGCCAGCTCATCTATACCGGGACAAGACAATGAAAAACTGTTTTTT. It codes for CASSSIPGQDNEKLFF. The entire variable domain, with the rest obtained from reference TRBV18 and TRBJ1-4, is as follows: NAGVMQNPRHLVRRRGQEARLRCSPMKGHSHVYWYRQLPEEGLKFMVYLQKENIIDESGMPKERFSAEFPKEGPSILRIQQVVRGDSAAYFCASSSIPGQDNEKLFFGSGTQLSVL.

This chain links TRBV7-2 with TRBJ2-3, with TRBD2 matching over 16 bases. The CDR3 spans 16 residues. CDR1 SGHTA and CDR2 FQGNSA come from the germline V gene. J lost 6 bases, V lost 4 bases, and 4 bases had no gene match. The CDR3 nucleotides are TGTGCCAGCAGCTCCGGGACTAGCGGGAGGGGGGATACGCAGTATTTT. Protein sequence: CASSSGTSGRGDTQYF. The variable domain in full, with the rest retrieved from reference TRBV7-2 and TRBJ2-3, is GAGVSQSPSNKVTEKGKDVELRCDPISGHTALYWYRQSLGQGLEFLIYFQGNSAPDKSGLPSDRFSAERTGGSVSTLTIQRTQQEDSAVYLCASSSGTSGRGDTQYFGPGTRLTVL.